The clone carrying this T cell receptor (beta chain) was observed many times. Its antigen is still unknown. The data belong to a study of blood T cells in healthy people across ages. Study findings and constraints: Observed TCR beta diversity per million T cells went down as age went up. This fall followed a roughly linear course with age. Because donor CMV status was unknown, expanded clonotype changes were possibly confounded.

Alongside a J-beta primer mix, a sample-barcoded 5' primer served in a second PCR lasting 7 to 11 cycles. TCRdb reanalysed the 5' RACE reads using MiXCR and keeps one entry per CDR3 protein. The table records 550,000 to 750,000 distinct CDR3 sequences, around 20% of them present only once. CDR1 and CDR2 (germline): ENHRY, SYGVKD. The ends lost 6 bases at V and 2 bases at J; junction bases unmatched: 3. The CDR3 length is 14 residues. The source material was blood. This clonotype was obtained from a man between 65 and 80 years old in good health. V is TRBV10-3 and J is TRBJ2-7; 11 bases match TRBD1. Written as DNA, the CDR3 is TGTGCCATCAGCCTGGGACAGGGGGCCTACGAGCAGTACTTC. It encodes CAISLGQGAYEQYF.